This T cell receptor (beta chain) was documented in a study of CD8+CD57+ T cells in acquired aplastic anemia. In this sample, this clonotype turned up many times. For sequencing, patients were chosen who had shown expansion of CD8+CD57+ cells by flow cytometry. According to the study, genomic DNA was the template for TCR beta VDJ and CDR3 profiling. TCRdb independently ran MiXCR on the reads; one entry per CDR3 protein. Of 200,000 to 300,000 distinct CDR3 sequences in the sample, around half were seen once. The germline gives CDR1 SEHNR, CDR2 FQNEAQ (reference sequence). V was trimmed by 1 base and J by 6 bases, leaving 9 bases between them. The CDR3 is made up of 13 amino acids.

The V gene is TRBV7-9, the J gene TRBJ1-1; D perhaps matches TRBD1 (6 bases). Sequencing used sorted CD4+, CD8+, or CD8+CD57+ T cells (not recorded which) from PBMCs. The receptor was isolated from a human donor with aplastic anemia. CDR3 sequence: CASSLETGPEAFF. In nucleotides, the CDR3 is TGTGCCAGCAGCTTAGAGACAGGACCTGAAGCTTTCTTT.